The next 28 T cell receptor beta chains were all read from a single sample in a study of human T cells and chemical hapten exposure. Time point reported: patch test 3, about 24 weeks after DPC sensitization. Treatment here: therapeutic diphenylcyclopropenone sensitization with weekly scalp DPC. TCRdb reprocessed the RACE reads with MiXCR, giving one entry per CDR3 protein. The repertoire consists of tens of thousands of distinct CDR3 sequences, with over 10% occurring once and the leading ten covering approximately 6%. The specimen comprised whole blood, sampled in connection with sensitization to the hapten diphenylcyclopropenone (DPC). The receptors derive from a woman between 45 and 60 years old with alopecia areata. Some clones in this sample may be carry-over from other donors' samples.

This clonotype was detected once. This chain uses TRBV2 with TRBJ2-6; TRBD1 matches 7 bases. J lost 3 bases, V lost 6 bases, and 2 bases had no gene match. Germline loops: CDR1 SNHLY, CDR2 FYNNEI. The CDR3 covers 14 residues. The CDR3 loop is CASSDRVGANVLTF. The DNA for the CDR3 is TGTGCCAGCAGCGACAGGGTTGGGGCCAACGTCCTGACTTTC.

This clonotype was seen at least ten times. CDR3 protein: CASSADYEQFF. The CDR3 DNA reads as TGCGCCAGCAGTGCAGACTACGAGCAGTTCTTC. The V call is TRBV10-2, the J call TRBJ2-1; the D gene is possibly TRBD2 (5 bases). The germline CDR1 and CDR2 sequences are WSHSY and SAAADI. The CDR3 is 11 residues long. V lost 4 bases to trimming and J lost 10 bases, with 8 bases between them.

This clonotype was recorded a few times. The V gene is TRBV12-3 or TRBV12-4, the J gene TRBJ2-2; the D is unclear. There are 14 residues in the CDR3. The V and J ends lost 7 bases and 0 bases respectively, with 9 bases between them. Here the CDR3 DNA reads TGTGCCAGCATTCCCTTTGCGAACACCGGGGAGCTGTTTTTT. This gives the protein CASIPFANTGELFF.

This clonotype was counted many times. V is TRBV28 and J is TRBJ1-5; D remains ambiguous. Germline V gives CDR1 MDHEN, CDR2 SYDVKM. Trimming took off 3 bases at V and 0 bases at J, with 6 bases between the two ends. The CDR3 is made up of 14 amino acids. CDR3 bases: TGTGCCAGCAGTTTTGGTGATAGCAATCAGCCCCAGCATTTT. Translation gives CASSFGDSNQPQHF. Full variable domain (missing parts from reference TRBV28 and TRBJ1-5): DVKVTQSSRYLVKRTGEKVFLECVQDMDHENMFWYRQDPGLGLRLIYFSYDVKMKEKGDIPEGYSVSREKKERFSLILESASTNQTSMYLCASSFGDSNQPQHFGDGTRLSIL.

This clonotype was found many times. This chain links TRBV9 with TRBJ1-2; D gene ambiguous. V was clipped by 0 bases and J by 6 bases, with 18 bases between them. The CDR3 is made up of 16 amino acids. CDR1 is SGDLS, CDR2 YYNGEE, per germline. CDR3 protein: CASSVEGRTRTDGYTF. In DNA, the CDR3 is TGTGCCAGCAGCGTAGAAGGGAGGACTCGGACGGATGGCTACACCTTC.

In this sample, this clonotype turned up a few times. This sequence joins TRBV29-1 and TRBJ2-6, with a weak D call TRBD2 (6 bases). Trimming shortened V by 7 bases and J by 4 bases, and 11 bases separated the two germline ends. This CDR3 contains 13 residues. CDR1 SQVTM and CDR2 ANQGSEA come from the germline V gene. The CDR3 coding sequence is TGCAGCGCTGGCGGGGACGGGGCCAACGTCCTGACTTTC. It codes for CSAGGDGANVLTF.

This clonotype occurred a few times. This chain uses TRBV18 with TRBJ2-5; a weak D match, TRBD1 (6 bases). V was shortened by 5 bases and J by 2 bases, with 9 bases between the two germline ends. Looked up from germline, CDR1 is KGHSH and CDR2 is LQKENI. CDR3 size: 13 residues. CDR3 sequence reads: CASSAGQQETQYF. The DNA for the CDR3 is TGTGCCAGCTCAGCCGGACAGCAAGAGACCCAGTACTTC.

This clonotype was counted at least ten times. This chain joins TRBV5-4 and TRBJ2-1, with TRBD1 identical over 9 bases. The length of the CDR3 is 15 residues. After removal of 4 bases from V and 7 bases from J, the junction contained 9 bases not matched to a gene. Germline V CDR1 and CDR2: SGHNT, YYREEE (reference sequence). The DNA of the CDR3 is TGTGCCAGCAGCCCTCGGACAGGGGTGGGGAATGAGCAGTTCTTC. Its protein is CASSPRTGVGNEQFF. Full variable domain (remainder filled in from reference TRBV5-4 and TRBJ2-1): ETGVTQSPTHLIKTRGQQVTLRCSSQSGHNTVSWYQQALGQGPQFIFQYYREEENGRGNFPPRFSGLQFPNYSSELNVNALELDDSALYLCASSPRTGVGNEQFFGPGTRLTVL.

This clonotype was observed at least ten times. The V and J genes are TRBV20-1 and TRBJ2-1; TRBD2 is a possible D gene (6 bases). Germline CDR1 and CDR2: DFQATT and SNEGSKA (reference sequence). Trimming took 6 bases from V and 0 from J, leaving 12 bases between them. The CDR3 loop spans 14 amino acids. The CDR3 DNA reads TGCAGTGCCCCCGGGAGCAGCTCCTACAATGAGCAGTTCTTC. The encoded protein is CSAPGSSSYNEQFF.

The chain joins TRBV11-2 to TRBJ2-7; D remains unclear. The CDR3 contains 16 residues. V was shortened by 2 bases and J by 5 bases, with 19 bases between the two germline ends. Germline V CDR1 and CDR2: SGHAT, FQNNGV. The CDR3 here is CASSLYIGVRPNEQYF. DNA for the CDR3: TGTGCCAGCAGCTTATATATTGGCGTCCGCCCCAACGAGCAGTACTTC.

The rearrangement uses TRBV29-1 and TRBJ2-1; no definite D call. Germline V gene data show CDR1 as SQVTM and CDR2 as ANQGSEA. The V and J ends lost 7 bases and 7 bases respectively, with 8 bases between them. CDR3 size: 10 residues. The CDR3: CSADGNEQFF. CDR3 nucleotide sequence: TGCAGCGCCGACGGGAATGAGCAGTTCTTC.

There are many counts of this clonotype. This chain connects TRBV11-1 to TRBJ2-1, with 7 positions matching TRBD2. The CDR3 has 14 residues. The junction had 8 bases not matched to a gene; V was cut back by 3 bases and J by 9 bases. CDR1 is SGHAT, CDR2 FQDESV, per germline (reference sequence). CDR3 loop: CASSLGGISPEQFF. CDR3 sequence (DNA): TGTGCCAGCAGCTTGGGAGGGATATCCCCTGAGCAGTTCTTC.

V usage is TRBV9 and J usage is TRBJ2-1; tentatively, D is TRBD2 (6 bases). Germline CDR1 is SGDLS and CDR2 is YYNGEE. Between the trimmed V and J ends, which lost 4 bases and 0 bases, there was a span of 11 bases. This CDR3 is built from 15 residues. CDR3 residues: CASSRDLTSYNEQFF. Written as DNA, the CDR3 is TGTGCCAGCAGCCGGGACTTGACCTCCTACAATGAGCAGTTCTTC.

This clonotype has at least ten counts. J is TRBJ2-1 and V is TRBV7-2; the match to TRBD2 covers 10 bases. This CDR3 contains 17 residues. The V gene's germline CDR1 is SGHTA and CDR2 FQGNSA. The V segment lost 1 base and the J segment 6 bases; nucleotides outside the gene matches: 9. The CDR3 loop reads CASSLGSGAGGPNEQFF. The CDR3, as DNA: TGTGCCAGCAGCTTAGGTAGCGGAGCGGGAGGGCCCAATGAGCAGTTCTTC.

This clonotype has at least ten counts. The V call is TRBV4-2, the J call TRBJ2-3; 7 bases map to TRBD2. V shed 1 base, J shed 2 bases, and the junction held 6 bases outside the gene matches. CDR1 and CDR2 from the germline V gene are LGHNA and YNFKEQ. CDR3 length: 16 amino acids. The CDR3, as DNA: TGTGCCAGCAGCCAAGGTGAGCGGGAAGCCACAGATACGCAGTATTTT. Its protein product is CASSQGEREATDTQYF.

This clonotype was detected only a few times. The chain uses TRBV4-1 and TRBJ1-4; TRBD1 is a possible D gene (5 bases). V lost 1 base and J lost 5, with 14 bases in between. CDR1 and CDR2 from the germline V gene are MGHRA and YSYEKL. This CDR3 is 16 amino acids long. The DNA of the CDR3 is TGCGCCAGCAGCCAAGTTCCTCAGGGATTAAATGAAAAACTGTTTTTT. It specifies CASSQVPQGLNEKLFF.

The chain combines TRBV10-2 with TRBJ2-1, with unresolved D. The CDR3 covers 16 residues. Germline-derived CDR1 and CDR2 are WSHSY and SAAADI. Trimming left V 2 bases short and J 0 bases short, with 11 bases between. DNA of the CDR3: TGCGCCAGCAGTGAGGGTATAAGAATCTCCTACAATGAGCAGTTCTTC. This sequence encodes CASSEGIRISYNEQFF.

This clonotype was found many times. The rearrangement links TRBV7-6 to TRBJ2-7; no clear D gene. The CDR3 loop spans 12 amino acids. Germline loops: CDR1 SGHVS, CDR2 FNYEAQ. The V gene lost 5 bases and the J gene lost 7 bases, with 12 bases spanning the gap. CDR3 sequence reads: CASSGLSGEQYF. The CDR3, as DNA: TGTGCCAGCAGCGGGCTATCTGGGGAGCAGTACTTC.

This clonotype qualifies as medium-sized. The chain is built from TRBV7-9 and TRBJ2-7; 12 bases match TRBD2. V dropped 4 bases and J dropped 4; count of bases not matched to a gene: 8. Germline values: CDR1 SEHNR, CDR2 FQNEAQ (reference sequence). The CDR3 runs 16 residues. CDR3 protein: CASSSPTSGSLYEQYF. DNA of the CDR3: TGTGCCAGCAGCTCGCCGACTAGCGGGAGCTTGTACGAGCAGTACTTC.

CDR3 residues: CASRGTSGRNEQFF. The CDR3 nucleotides are TGTGCCAGCCGTGGGACTAGCGGGCGCAATGAGCAGTTCTTC. V gene TRBV5-5 combines with J gene TRBJ2-1, with 12 bases fitting TRBD2. Germline CDR1 reads SGHKS; CDR2 reads YYEKEE (reference sequence). V shed 7 bases and J 6 bases; nucleotides not matched to a gene: 5. The CDR3 has 14 residues.

The chain employs TRBV5-1 and TRBJ2-5, with a weak D call TRBD2 (5 bases). In germline, CDR1 is SGHRS, CDR2 YFSETQ. This CDR3 has 14 amino acids. V was clipped by 1 base and J by 4 bases, with 11 bases between them. The CDR3 DNA reads as TGCGCCAGCAGCTTGTCGCGGGCGGGAGAGACCCAGTACTTC. Residues: CASSLSRAGETQYF.

The chain is built from TRBV9 and TRBJ2-3; tentatively, D is TRBD2 (6 bases). The CDR3 sequence is 15 residues long. In germline, CDR1 is SGDLS, CDR2 YYNGEE. The germline V and J ends were trimmed by 0 bases and 7 bases, with 15 bases remaining between them. The CDR3 nucleotides are TGTGCCAGCAGCGTAGGCGGAGGGCGCGGGAATACGCAGTATTTT. This codes for CASSVGGGRGNTQYF. Variable domain in full (rest from reference TRBV9 and TRBJ2-3): DSGVTQTPKHLITATGQRVTLRCSPRSGDLSVYWYQQSLDQGLQFLIQYYNGEERAKGNILERFSAQQFPDLHSELNLSSLELGDSALYFCASSVGGGRGNTQYFGPGTRLTVL.

Ten or more counts support this clonotype. The V call is TRBV2, the J call TRBJ2-6; maybe TRBD1 (6 bases). V lost 6 bases and J 4 bases, leaving 19 bases between the germline ends. This CDR3 spans 17 amino acids. Germline lookup yields CDR1 SNHLY and CDR2 FYNNEI. The CDR3 bases are TGTGCCAGCAGACCAGTTAGAGGGGGTTCAGGGGCCAACGTCCTGACTTTC. Its translation: CASRPVRGGSGANVLTF.

The gene calls are TRBV6-6 and TRBJ2-2; no clear D. The CDR3 totals 13 residues. CDR1 and CDR2 from the germline V gene are MNHNY and SVGAGI (reference sequence). Trimming took 6 bases from V and 6 from J, leaving 11 bases between them. DNA for the CDR3: TGTGCCAGCAGCCGTTCAGACCCCGGGGAGCTGTTTTTT. This encodes CASSRSDPGELFF.

This clonotype was counted many times. V and J are TRBV5-1 and TRBJ2-1; maybe TRBD1 (6 bases). V was trimmed by 0 bases and J by 0 bases, leaving 10 bases between them. This CDR3 is built from 16 residues. Germline values: CDR1 SGHRS, CDR2 YFSETQ. The CDR3 loop is CASSLVGQSSYNEQFF. The CDR3 region has the DNA TGCGCCAGCAGCTTGGTCGGACAGAGCTCCTACAATGAGCAGTTCTTC.

This clonotype was observed many times. The V call is TRBV7-3, the J call TRBJ2-3; D is uncertain. Deletions cut 1 base from V and 4 bases from J, with 9 bases between. Germline values: CDR1 SGHTA, CDR2 FQGTGA. The CDR3 totals 14 residues. CDR3 sequence reads: CASSLSGSPDTQYF. CDR3 nucleotides: TGTGCCAGCAGCTTAAGTGGGTCCCCAGATACGCAGTATTTT.

This clonotype was seen many times. The chain couples TRBV6-2 or TRBV6-3 to TRBJ1-2, with TRBD1 identical over 8 bases. Germline V gene lookup returns CDR1 MNHEY and CDR2 SVGEGT. Trimming took 6 bases from V and 2 from J; bases not matched to a gene: 8. CDR3 size: 15 residues. The CDR3 nucleotides are TGTGCCAGCAGGCCCGGACAGGGAACAAACTATGGCTACACCTTC. Protein sequence: CASRPGQGTNYGYTF.

The rearrangement joins TRBV5-5 to TRBJ2-7, with 10 nucleotides matching TRBD2. This CDR3 comprises 15 residues. Germline V gene sequence: CDR1 SGHKS, CDR2 YYEKEE (reference sequence). V gave up 2 bases and J gave up 5 bases; unmatched junction bases: 7. CDR3 nucleotide sequence: TGTGCCAGCAGCTTCTCAGCGGGAGGGCCGCACGAGCAGTACTTC. Protein: CASSFSAGGPHEQYF.